This passage covers 27 T cell receptor beta chains from one sample sequenced in a study of cytomegalovirus exposure and HLA in healthy donors. This PCR relied on a set of 60 Vbeta primers and 13 Jbeta primers. Generated by immunoSEQ multiplex PCR, the TCRdb table keeps only in-frame clones and is missing some. The sample contains around 57,000 clones, approximately 88% of which appear only once. The sequenced sample consisted of PBMCs. These TCRs come from a man younger than 45 in good health and CMV-seropositive.

The rearrangement links TRBV7-9 to TRBJ2-3; D not certain. The CDR3 is made up of 12 amino acids. Germline-derived CDR1 and CDR2 are SEHNR and FQNEAQ (reference sequence). The V and J ends lost 5 bases and 2 bases respectively, with 5 bases between them. The CDR3: CASSPYTDTQYF. CDR3 bases: TGTGCCAGCAGCCCCTACACAGATACGCAGTATTTT.

The rearrangement links TRBV7-2 to TRBJ1-4, with 8 positions matching TRBD1. The CDR3 is 14 amino acids. CDR1 is SGHTA, CDR2 FQGNSA, per germline. J lost 3 bases, V lost 3 bases, and 0 bases had no gene match. CDR3 sequence (DNA): TGTGCCAGCAGCTTGACAGGGGCTAATGAAAAACTGTTTTTT. Translated: CASSLTGANEKLFF.

This chain's CDR3 is CASREGRSSPLHF. For the CDR3, the DNA is TGTGCCAGCAGGGAGGGTAGGTCTTCACCCCTCCACTTT. This chain joins TRBV2 and TRBJ1-6; D call uncertain. Germline V CDR1 and CDR2: SNHLY, FYNNEI. The V gene lost 6 bases and the J gene lost 9 bases, with 12 bases spanning the gap. The CDR3 totals 13 residues.

In DNA, the CDR3 is TGTGCCAGCAGCTCCCCTAGCGGGAGAGCCACCGGGGAGCTGTTTTTT. Translation: CASSSPSGRATGELFF. V is TRBV5-4 and J is TRBJ2-2; 10 nucleotides align to TRBD2. CDR1 and CDR2 (germline): SGHNT, YYREEE (reference sequence). V was clipped by 3 bases and J by 4 bases; unmatched bases: 6. CDR3 length: 16 residues. Supplemented by reference TRBV5-4 and TRBJ2-2, the full variable domain reads ETGVTQSPTHLIKTRGQQVTLRCSSQSGHNTVSWYQQALGQGPQFIFQYYREEENGRGNFPPRFSGLQFPNYSSELNVNALELDDSALYLCASSSPSGRATGELFFGEGSRLTVL.

The chain combines TRBV30 with TRBJ1-2, with D perhaps matching TRBD1 (5 bases). Germline lookup yields CDR1 GTSNPN and CDR2 SVGIG (reference sequence). With 5 bases removed from V and 2 bases from J, the gap between germline ends came to 12 bases. The CDR3 is 13 residues long. The CDR3 bases are TGTGCCTGGGACCTGACAGAGAACTATGGCTACACCTTC. Translated: CAWDLTENYGYTF.

V and J are TRBV9 and TRBJ1-1, with 7 bases aligning to TRBD1. V shed 4 bases and J 4 bases; nucleotides not matched to a gene: 7. The CDR3 loop spans 14 amino acids. In germline, CDR1 is SGDLS, CDR2 YYNGEE. CDR3 residues: CASSSMTGITEAFF. The CDR3 DNA reads TGTGCCAGCAGCTCGATGACAGGGATCACTGAAGCTTTCTTT.

The rearrangement links TRBV27 to TRBJ2-1; 7 bases are shared with TRBD2. The length of the CDR3 is 15 residues. The ends lost 3 bases at V and 3 bases at J; junction bases unmatched: 5. Germline lookup yields CDR1 MNHEY and CDR2 SMNVEV (reference sequence). DNA for the CDR3: TGTGCCAGCAGTTTTATTGGCGGGAGCTACAATGAGCAGTTCTTC. Encoded protein: CASSFIGGSYNEQFF.

Note on this clone: One junction end disagrees with the germline gene, perhaps due to a read error. The rearrangement links TRBV27 to TRBJ1-1; D unclear. The CDR3 runs to 13 residues. The germline gives CDR1 MNHEY, CDR2 SMNVEV (reference sequence). The CDR3 sequence: CANSFGSPTEAFF. CDR3 in DNA: TGTGCCAACAGTTTCGGTTCACCCACTGAAGCTTTCTTT.

V gene TRBV7-9 combines with J gene TRBJ2-1; 10 nucleotides match TRBD2. There are 15 residues in the CDR3. CDR1 and CDR2 from the germline V gene are SEHNR and FQNEAQ (reference sequence). The V and J ends lost 3 bases and 7 bases, in that order; junction bases with no gene match: 6. CDR3 nucleotide sequence: TGTGCCAGCAGCTTGCCTAGCGGGAGAAAGAATGAGCAGTTCTTC. It encodes CASSLPSGRKNEQFF.

The chain is built from TRBV27 and TRBJ2-3, with 9 bases identical to TRBD2. The CDR3 is made up of 14 amino acids. The germline V gene has CDR1 MNHEY and CDR2 SMNVEV (reference sequence). V shed 6 bases and J 6 bases; nucleotides not matched to a gene: 7. CDR3 amino acids: CASRVAGGPDTQYF. The CDR3 DNA reads TGTGCCAGCAGGGTCGCGGGAGGGCCGGATACGCAGTATTTT.

The J gene is TRBJ2-5, the V gene TRBV6-5; 11 positions match TRBD2. Germline loops: CDR1 MNHEY, CDR2 SVGAGI. CDR3 size: 13 residues. The J segment lost 3 bases and the V segment lost 6 bases, leaving 0 bases of the junction unmatched. Here the CDR3 reads CASRGLAEETQYF. The CDR3, as DNA: TGTGCCAGCAGGGGACTAGCGGAAGAGACCCAGTACTTC.

This clone was counted between two and nine times. The chain employs TRBV6-5 and TRBJ1-1; 8 nucleotides agree with TRBD1. V was clipped by 5 bases and J by 1 base; unmatched bases: 3. Germline lookup yields CDR1 MNHEY and CDR2 SVGAGI. The CDR3 has 14 residues. This CDR3 is CASSLTGANTEAFF. The CDR3, as DNA: TGTGCCAGCAGTCTGACAGGGGCGAACACTGAAGCTTTCTTT.

The chain employs TRBV27 and TRBJ1-6, with a tentative D call TRBD1 (5 bases). CDR3 length equals 17 residues. V was shortened by 7 bases and J by 0 bases, with 16 bases between the two germline ends. Germline CDR1 MNHEY, CDR2 SMNVEV (reference sequence). CDR3 DNA: TGTGCCAGCAAGGGGAACCCGGTGAGCTCCTATAATTCACCCCTCCACTTT. It codes for CASKGNPVSSYNSPLHF.

The chain employs TRBV28 and TRBJ2-5, with 8 bases fitting TRBD2. Germline assignment: CDR1 MDHEN and CDR2 SYDVKM. CDR3 size: 11 residues. Germline trimming cut 6 bases from V and 11 bases from J; bases unmatched to any gene: 5. The CDR3 coding sequence is TGTGCCAGCAGCGACCAGCGGGAGCAGTACTTC. This gives the protein CASSDQREQYF.

This chain connects TRBV4-1 to TRBJ1-1; D is uncertain. Germline CDR1 MGHRA, CDR2 YSYEKL. The CDR3 runs to 14 residues. Trimming left V 1 base short and J 0 bases short, with 6 bases between. CDR3 sequence reads: CASSQGGMNTEAFF. The CDR3 bases are TGCGCCAGCAGCCAAGGCGGTATGAACACTGAAGCTTTCTTT.

The rearrangement joins TRBV29-1 to TRBJ2-1, with 8 bases fitting TRBD2. The V and J ends lost 8 bases and 8 bases, in that order; junction bases with no gene match: 14. This CDR3 has 14 amino acids. The germline V gene has CDR1 SQVTM and CDR2 ANQGSEA. The CDR3 nucleotides read TGCAGCTTTATCACGGGACTAGTATCCCATGAGCAGTTCTTC. Amino acid sequence: CSFITGLVSHEQFF.

The chain couples TRBV5-1 to TRBJ1-1, with TRBD1 identical over 7 bases. Germline V CDR1 and CDR2: SGHRS, YFSETQ. With V trimmed by 5 bases and J by 1 base, 5 bases remained unmatched. The CDR3 extends over 14 amino acids. CDR3 region: CASSPGTANTEAFF. The DNA of the CDR3 is TGCGCCAGCAGTCCCGGGACAGCGAACACTGAAGCTTTCTTT.

The rearrangement uses TRBV18 and TRBJ1-5, with TRBD1 matching 7 bases. There are 16 residues in the CDR3. CDR1 is KGHSH and CDR2 is LQKENI in the germline V gene. V shed 3 bases, J shed 0 bases, and the junction held 5 bases outside the gene matches. The CDR3 is CASSPFRGNSNQPQHF. The CDR3 bases are TGTGCCAGCTCACCGTTCAGGGGGAATAGCAATCAGCCCCAGCATTTT.

The chain combines TRBV30 with TRBJ1-1; a weak D match, TRBD1 (6 bases). Trimming cost V 0 bases and J 0 bases, with 11 bases left between them. CDR1 GTSNPN and CDR2 SVGIG come from the germline V gene (reference sequence). CDR3 size: 15 residues. The CDR3 spells CAWSVQGILNTEAFF. The CDR3 region has the DNA TGTGCCTGGAGTGTACAGGGTATCCTGAACACTGAAGCTTTCTTT.

The CDR3 is CASSVPLDRANTEAFF. The CDR3 nucleotides read TGTGCCAGCAGTGTTCCCCTGGACAGGGCGAACACTGAAGCTTTCTTT. The chain joins TRBV2 to TRBJ1-1; TRBD1 aligns across 8 bases. Trimming removed 4 bases from V and 1 base from J; junction bases left unmatched: 8. The germline gives CDR1 SNHLY, CDR2 FYNNEI. The CDR3 extends over 16 amino acids.

V is TRBV18 and J is TRBJ1-3; D might be TRBD1 (5 bases). V lost 3 bases to trimming and J lost 1 base, with 7 bases between them. The CDR3 sequence is 14 residues long. In germline, CDR1 is KGHSH, CDR2 LQKENI. The CDR3 region has the DNA TGTGCCAGCTCACCCGGGGGGTCTGGAAACACCATATATTTT. Translating gives CASSPGGSGNTIYF.

The chain carries TRBV30 and TRBJ2-7, with D possibly being TRBD1 (6 bases). The CDR3 is 13 amino acids. Trimming pared 2 bases from V and 5 bases from J, leaving 13 bases between. CDR1 is GTSNPN, CDR2 SVGIG, per germline (reference sequence). The CDR3 DNA sequence: TGTGCCTGGAGTACGCAGGGGTGGGACGAGCAGTACTTC. It is translated as CAWSTQGWDEQYF.

The chain employs TRBV6-5 and TRBJ2-7; D not certain. Per germline, CDR1 MNHEY and CDR2 SVGAGI. The CDR3 totals 14 residues. Trimming took off 6 bases at V and 3 bases at J, with 15 bases between the two ends. The CDR3 DNA sequence: TGTGCCAGCAGGGCCGACTGGAAGAGCTACGAGCAGTACTTC. Translation gives CASRADWKSYEQYF.

On this clone: An end of the junction differs from the germline gene, which may be a read error. The V gene is TRBV7-2, the J gene TRBJ2-3, with D hard to call. CDR3 length equals 14 residues. Per germline, CDR1 SGHTA and CDR2 FQGNSA. Here the CDR3 reads CASSSLLGTDAQYF. The CDR3 DNA sequence: TGTGCCAGCAGCTCCCTCCTTGGCACAGATGCGCAGTATTTT.

The chain joins TRBV5-6 to TRBJ1-2, with D maybe TRBD1 (5 bases). Germline CDR1 reads SGHDT; CDR2 reads YYEEEE. Trimming took off 3 bases at V and 1 base at J, with 13 bases between the two ends. This CDR3 has 15 amino acids. As DNA, the CDR3 is TGTGCCAGCAGCTACGCAGGGAACGATAACTATGGCTACACCTTC. Its protein product is CASSYAGNDNYGYTF. Full variable domain (rest looked up from reference TRBV5-6 and TRBJ1-2): DAGVTQSPTHLIKTRGQQVTLRCSPKSGHDTVSWYQQALGQGPQFIFQYYEEEERQRGNFPDRFSGHQFPNYSSELNVNALLLGDSALYLCASSYAGNDNYGYTFGSGTRLTVV.

This clone appeared once. V and J are TRBV4-2 and TRBJ1-1; D gene unclear. The CDR3 contains 12 residues. Looked up from germline, CDR1 is LGHNA and CDR2 is YNFKEQ. The V and J ends lost 4 bases and 11 bases respectively, with 14 bases between them. For the CDR3, the DNA is TGTGCCAGCAGCCCGAGCCCGAAGGAGGCTTTCTTT. It specifies CASSPSPKEAFF.

The chain recombines TRBV28 with TRBJ1-5, with TRBD1 matching 8 bases. Germline loops: CDR1 MDHEN, CDR2 SYDVKM. This CDR3 contains 15 residues. With V trimmed by 4 bases and J by 1 base, 3 bases remained unmatched. CDR3 sequence reads: CASSSYRGSNQPQHF. For the CDR3, the DNA is TGTGCCAGCAGTTCTTACAGGGGGAGCAATCAGCCCCAGCATTTT.